Below, 18 T cell receptor beta chains from the same sample are listed, as sequenced in a study of T-cell memory formation after mild COVID-19 (dated by TCRdb to the early 2020s). Libraries were constructed by 5' RACE. The sample was run on an Illumina NovaSeq 6000. Through fastp at Q25 and MiXCR, TCRdb rebuilt clones from the public reads, retaining in-frame beta chains. Rows are unified per CDR3 protein, each entry keeping the most common DNA and genes. In this sample the table shows about 250,000 distinct CDR3 sequences, just over 15% of which occur a single time. The ten largest clones represent 2.1% of the sample. Sequenced material: PBMCs or a T cell subset sorted from them (not recorded which). The receptors come from an adult woman who had mild COVID-19 (a few samples of this study predate the infection). The sample titles of this study are shuffled in the database, so cell type and time point are left out; the donor was told from shared clones.

This clonotype has a handful of counts. CDR3 bases: TGTGCCAGCAACCTCCTTGGGCGGGAGTTTAGTCAGCTGTTTTTT. This gives the protein CASNLLGREFSQLFF. The chain carries TRBV12-3 or TRBV12-4 and TRBJ2-2; 7 bases agree with TRBD2. The J segment lost 12 bases and the V segment lost 7 bases, leaving 17 bases of the junction unmatched. The CDR3 totals 15 residues.

In its sample, this clonotype was seen a few times. This chain joins TRBV24-1 and TRBJ1-1, with 9 bases matching TRBD1. Per the germline V gene, CDR1 is KGHDR and CDR2 is SFDVKD. The CDR3 runs 15 residues. With V trimmed by 4 bases and J by 4 bases, 6 bases remained unmatched. The CDR3 loop reads CATSESGTGITEAFF. The CDR3 nucleotides read TGTGCCACCAGTGAAAGCGGGACAGGGATCACTGAAGCTTTCTTT.

This clonotype showed up just a few times. DNA of the CDR3: TGCAGTGCTACCTCCCTAAGGACAGGGAATGTTAAGCCCCAGCATTTT. Its translation: CSATSLRTGNVKPQHF. The rearrangement joins TRBV20-1 to TRBJ1-5; 8 nucleotides line up with TRBD1. Trimming cost V 4 bases and J 8 bases; bases outside gene matches: 16. CDR3 length: 16 amino acids. CDR1 is DFQATT, CDR2 SNEGSKA, per germline (reference sequence).

This clonotype was detected only a few times. This chain's CDR3 is CASSLSGEGRNTEAFF. CDR3 DNA sequence: TGTGCCAGCAGTTTGTCCGGGGAGGGCCGGAACACTGAAGCTTTCTTT. The chain joins TRBV28 to TRBJ1-1; the D is unclear. CDR3 size: 16 residues. Trimming shortened V by 3 bases and J by 1 base, and 15 bases separated the two germline ends. The germline V gene encodes CDR1 MDHEN and CDR2 SYDVKM.

At least ten counts were recorded for this clonotype. V and J are TRBV11-3 and TRBJ2-4; 13 bases map to TRBD2. The CDR3 spans 19 residues. Germline-derived CDR1 and CDR2 are SGHNT and YENEEA. The junction had 9 bases not matched to a gene; V was cut back by 4 bases and J by 0 bases. CDR3 region: CASSSGLAGVKLAKNIQYF. CDR3 nucleotide sequence: TGTGCCAGCAGCTCCGGACTAGCGGGAGTCAAGCTAGCCAAAAACATTCAGTACTTC.

The DNA for the CDR3 is TGCAGTGCTAGGTTACTGGGACAGGGGGACAATGAGCAGTTCTTC. Its translation: CSARLLGQGDNEQFF. The rearrangement uses TRBV20-1 and TRBJ2-1; the match to TRBD1 covers 11 bases. Germline lookup yields CDR1 DFQATT and CDR2 SNEGSKA (reference sequence). With 3 bases clipped from V and 5 bases from J, the junction kept 6 bases outside the gene matches. This CDR3 is built from 15 residues.

CDR3 amino acids: CASSQLGYGYTF. The CDR3, as DNA: TGTGCCAGCAGCCAGTTAGGCTATGGCTACACCTTC. The genes are TRBV27 and TRBJ1-2; D uncertain. Trimming stripped 6 bases from V and 4 bases from J, with 9 bases between. The CDR3 is 12 amino acids. The germline V gene has CDR1 MNHEY and CDR2 SMNVEV (reference sequence).

This clonotype showed up many times. V and J are TRBV5-1 and TRBJ2-1, with 8 positions matching TRBD2. Germline trimming cut 2 bases from V and 10 bases from J; bases unmatched to any gene: 5. CDR1 SGHRS and CDR2 YFSETQ come from the germline V gene. This CDR3 spans 13 amino acids. The CDR3 bases are TGCGCCAGCAGCTTATCAACTAGCGGCGAGCAGTTCTTC. Translating gives CASSLSTSGEQFF.

This clonotype showed up just a few times. V is TRBV7-2 and J is TRBJ2-1; no firm D call. Germline V gene data show CDR1 as SGHTA and CDR2 as FQGNSA. Trimming removed 0 bases at V and 2 bases at J, with 17 bases between. The CDR3 length is 18 residues. The CDR3 bases are TGTGCCAGCAGCTTAGCGGGGTTCCCTTTGAGAACCTACAATGAGCAGTTCTTC. It encodes CASSLAGFPLRTYNEQFF.

The J gene is TRBJ2-5, the V gene TRBV4-1, with D possibly being TRBD2 (6 bases). The CDR3 is 14 amino acids. V lost 6 bases and J 5 bases, leaving 16 bases between the germline ends. Looked up from germline, CDR1 is MGHRA and CDR2 is YSYEKL. The CDR3 loop is CASSTWGESETQYF. The CDR3 coding sequence is TGCGCCAGCAGTACGTGGGGGGAATCCGAGACCCAGTACTTC.

The chain employs TRBV24-1 and TRBJ2-1, with D hard to call. The CDR3 is 15 amino acids. The V gene's germline CDR1 is KGHDR and CDR2 SFDVKD. Deletions cut 4 bases from V and 10 bases from J, with 19 bases between. This CDR3 reads CATSEVARSYQEQFF. The CDR3 DNA sequence: TGTGCCACCAGTGAAGTAGCCCGCTCCTACCAGGAGCAGTTCTTC.

A few counts support this clonotype. The chain has TRBV12-3 or TRBV12-4 and TRBJ2-1; D is unresolved. The CDR3 runs 14 residues. The V gene lost 3 bases and the J gene lost 5 bases, with 11 bases spanning the gap. CDR3 residues: CASSFFGINNEQFF. CDR3 in DNA: TGTGCCAGCAGTTTTTTCGGCATAAACAATGAGCAGTTCTTC.

This clonotype has more than one count but fewer than ten. This chain joins TRBV20-1 and TRBJ2-6, with D tentatively TRBD1 (6 bases). Germline V gene sequence: CDR1 DFQATT, CDR2 SNEGSKA (reference sequence). This CDR3 region has 15 residues. Trimming removed 5 bases from V and 4 bases from J, with 15 bases in between. Here the CDR3 DNA reads TGCAGTGCTCGACCCCCAGGGGCGGGGGCCAACGTCCTGACTTTC. Translated, it gives CSARPPGAGANVLTF.

The chain employs TRBV12-3 or TRBV12-4 and TRBJ2-7, with D perhaps matching TRBD1 (6 bases). The CDR3 runs 17 residues. Between the trimmed V and J ends, which lost 3 bases and 3 bases, there was a span of 21 bases. CDR3 sequence: CASSLLGNTLRGYEQYF. The CDR3 nucleotides read TGTGCCAGCAGTTTGTTGGGGAACACGCTCAGGGGCTACGAGCAGTACTTC.

This clonotype has just one count. The chain has TRBV7-9 and TRBJ2-7; D is undetermined. The ends were cut back, 6 bases at V and 9 bases at J, with 12 bases in the middle. The CDR3 length is 11 residues. Germline loops: CDR1 SEHNR, CDR2 FQNEAQ (reference sequence). CDR3 nucleotides: TGTGCCAGCAGACCCGGAAGTGGGCAGTACTTC. This sequence encodes CASRPGSGQYF.

The chain uses TRBV6-5 and TRBJ1-3; no reliable D call. Trimming removed 2 bases from V and 2 bases from J, with 7 bases in between. The CDR3 is 14 amino acids. CDR1 MNHEY and CDR2 SVGAGI come from the germline V gene. DNA for the CDR3: TGTGCCAGCAGTTACGGGCTGCCTGGAAACACCATATATTTT. As protein: CASSYGLPGNTIYF.

This clonotype was seen repeatedly, ten times or more. The chain couples TRBV7-3 to TRBJ1-2; D remains unclear. CDR3 length equals 15 residues. Germline V gives CDR1 SGHTA, CDR2 FQGTGA. V was trimmed by 0 bases and J by 8 bases, leaving 16 bases between them. The CDR3 is CASSLTDVGLGGYTF. CDR3 coding DNA: TGTGCCAGCAGCTTAACGGACGTTGGTTTGGGGGGCTACACCTTC.

The V call is TRBV29-1, the J call TRBJ2-1; D gene ambiguous. This CDR3 comprises 14 residues. V was trimmed by 3 bases and J by 2 bases, leaving 11 bases between them. The germline V gene encodes CDR1 SQVTM and CDR2 ANQGSEA. The CDR3, as DNA: TGCAGCGTTGAGGGAAGGTTCCCCTACAATGAGCAGTTCTTC. It is translated as CSVEGRFPYNEQFF.